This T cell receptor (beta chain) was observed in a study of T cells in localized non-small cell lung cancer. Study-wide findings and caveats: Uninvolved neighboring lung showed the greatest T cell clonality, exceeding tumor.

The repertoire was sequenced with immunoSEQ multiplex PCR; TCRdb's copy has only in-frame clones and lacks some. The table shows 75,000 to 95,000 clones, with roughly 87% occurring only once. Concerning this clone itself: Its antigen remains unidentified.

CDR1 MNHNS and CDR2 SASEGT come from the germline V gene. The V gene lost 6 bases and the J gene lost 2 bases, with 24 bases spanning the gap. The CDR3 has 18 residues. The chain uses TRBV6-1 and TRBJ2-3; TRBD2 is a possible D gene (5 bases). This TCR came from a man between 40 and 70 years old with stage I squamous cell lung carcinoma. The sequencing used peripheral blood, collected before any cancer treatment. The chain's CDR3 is CASSEKGWSGGATDTQYF. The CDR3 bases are TGTGCCAGCAGCGAAAAAGGTTGGTCCGGAGGAGCCACAGATACGCAGTATTTT.